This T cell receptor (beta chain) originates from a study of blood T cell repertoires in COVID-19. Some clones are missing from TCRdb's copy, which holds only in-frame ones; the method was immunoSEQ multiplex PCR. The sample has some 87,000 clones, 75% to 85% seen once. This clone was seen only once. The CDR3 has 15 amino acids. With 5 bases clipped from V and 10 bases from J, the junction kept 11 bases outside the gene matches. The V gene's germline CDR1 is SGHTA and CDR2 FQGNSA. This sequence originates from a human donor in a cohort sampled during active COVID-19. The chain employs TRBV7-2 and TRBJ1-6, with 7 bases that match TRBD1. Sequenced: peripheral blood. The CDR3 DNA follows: TGTGCCAGCAGCACCCTCGGACAGGTTAACTCACCCCTCCACTTT. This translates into CASSTLGQVNSPLHF.